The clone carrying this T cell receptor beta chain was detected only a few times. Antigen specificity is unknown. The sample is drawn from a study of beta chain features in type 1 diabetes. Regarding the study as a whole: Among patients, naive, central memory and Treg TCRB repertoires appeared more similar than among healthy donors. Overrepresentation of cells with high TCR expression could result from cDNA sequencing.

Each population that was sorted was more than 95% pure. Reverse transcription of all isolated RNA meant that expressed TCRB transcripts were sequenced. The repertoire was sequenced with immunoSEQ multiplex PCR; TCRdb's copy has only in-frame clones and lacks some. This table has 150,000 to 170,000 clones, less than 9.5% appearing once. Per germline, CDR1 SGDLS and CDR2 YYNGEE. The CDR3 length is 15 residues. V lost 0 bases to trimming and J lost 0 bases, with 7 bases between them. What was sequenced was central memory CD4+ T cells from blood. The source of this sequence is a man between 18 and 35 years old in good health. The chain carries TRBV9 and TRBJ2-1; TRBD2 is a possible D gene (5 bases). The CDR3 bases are TGTGCCAGCAGCGTAGGTCGGGGCTCCTACAATGAGCAGTTCTTC. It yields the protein CASSVGRGSYNEQFF.